These 10 T cell receptor beta chains came from one sample sequenced in a study of T cell responses to AZD1222 COVID-19 vaccine. Clones were read by immunoSEQ multiplex PCR, and TCRdb kept only the in-frame ones, dropping some. The table includes some 85,000 clones, about 85% detected once. The specimen was peripheral blood, collected on day 0 of AZD1222 vaccination. These receptors all stem from an adult in good health.

Concerning this clone: Other DNA sequences within the sample encode an identical CDR3. The gene calls are TRBV4-3 and TRBJ1-1; D not certain. The CDR3 is 13 residues long. Deletions cut 1 base from V and 1 base from J, with 4 bases between. Germline lookup yields CDR1 LGHNA and CDR2 YSLEER. The CDR3 sequence is CASSQAGNTEAFF. DNA for the CDR3: TGCGCCAGCAGCCAAGCAGGGAACACTGAAGCTTTCTTT.

The chain couples TRBV11-2 to TRBJ1-1; a weak D match, TRBD1 (5 bases). From germline, CDR1 is SGHAT and CDR2 FQNNGV. Trimming cost V 6 bases and J 5 bases, with 13 bases left between them. This CDR3 has 13 residues. The CDR3 DNA reads as TGTGCCAGCAGGGAGTGGGGGGGAACTGAAGCTTTCTTT. This encodes CASREWGGTEAFF.

The chain uses TRBV15 and TRBJ2-6; D remains unclear. Germline V gives CDR1 LNHNV, CDR2 YYDKDF (reference sequence). The CDR3 has 15 amino acids. Trimming pared 1 base from V and 4 bases from J, leaving 8 bases between. For the CDR3, the DNA is TGTGCCACCAGCAGAGCCGCCTCGGGGGCCAACGTCCTGACTTTC. Protein product: CATSRAASGANVLTF.

This clone has just one count. The gene calls are TRBV27 and TRBJ2-1; 11 bases fit TRBD2. Germline CDR1 MNHEY, CDR2 SMNVEV (reference sequence). With 8 bases clipped from V and 7 bases from J, the junction kept 13 bases outside the gene matches. This CDR3 contains 16 residues. Written as DNA, the CDR3 is TGTGCCAGCGGTCAAAAAGGGACTAGCGGCTTTAATGAGCAGTTCTTC. It specifies CASGQKGTSGFNEQFF.

This chain joins TRBV10-3 and TRBJ1-1, with D possibly TRBD1 on 6 matching bases. V dropped 5 bases and J dropped 0 bases, with 13 bases sitting between them. Germline V gives CDR1 ENHRY, CDR2 SYGVKD. The CDR3 is 15 amino acids. The CDR3, as DNA: TGTGCCATCAGTAGACAGGCGGCGATGAACACTGAAGCTTTCTTT. Amino acids: CAISRQAAMNTEAFF.

This sequence joins TRBV29-1 and TRBJ1-2; D uncertain. The germline gives CDR1 SQVTM, CDR2 ANQGSEA. The CDR3 runs to 11 residues. Trimming pared 3 bases from V and 6 bases from J, leaving 8 bases between. CDR3 sequence: CSVEREDGYTF. The CDR3 DNA reads TGCAGCGTTGAGCGGGAGGATGGCTACACCTTC.

This rearrangement joins TRBV9 to TRBJ1-1; no firm D call. The V gene lost 3 bases and the J gene lost 0 bases, with 9 bases spanning the gap. The CDR3 has 14 residues. Germline CDR1 reads SGDLS; CDR2 reads YYNGEE. CDR3 sequence reads: CASSEGGLNTEAFF. The CDR3 region has the DNA TGTGCCAGCAGCGAGGGAGGACTGAACACTGAAGCTTTCTTT.

The rearrangement joins TRBV14 to TRBJ2-1; 7 bases are shared with TRBD1. The germline CDR1 and CDR2 sequences are SGHDN and FVKESK. V shed 2 bases, J shed 4 bases, and the junction held 5 bases outside the gene matches. The CDR3 extends over 15 amino acids. CDR3 bases: TGTGCCAGCAGCCAATTTACAGGGGAGTACAATGAGCAGTTCTTC. Residues: CASSQFTGEYNEQFF.

J is TRBJ2-1 and V is TRBV10-3; D unresolved. The CDR3 totals 14 residues. The germline V and J ends were trimmed by 0 bases and 10 bases, with 13 bases remaining between them. Per the germline V gene, CDR1 is ENHRY and CDR2 is SYGVKD. CDR3 sequence reads: CAISESGPKQEQFF. Here the CDR3 DNA reads TGTGCCATCAGTGAGTCCGGGCCCAAACAAGAGCAGTTCTTC.

The rearrangement links TRBV5-4 to TRBJ1-5; the match to TRBD1 covers 11 bases. The CDR3 covers 19 residues. With V trimmed by 4 bases and J by 0 bases, 12 bases remained unmatched. Germline V CDR1 and CDR2: SGHNT, YYREEE (reference sequence). CDR3 in amino acids: CASSLNPGTGGYSNQPQHF. CDR3 nucleotides: TGTGCCAGCAGCCTAAACCCCGGGACAGGGGGTTATAGCAATCAGCCCCAGCATTTT.